Following are 5 T cell receptor beta chains from one sample sequenced in a study of molecular identifiers for immune sequencing clone quantification. TCRdb fed the PCR reads into MiXCR, producing one record per CDR3 protein. The table has a few hundred thousand distinct CDR3 sequences, roughly 23% seen once. Specimen: naive CD8+ T cells from blood, with Jurkat cell RNA spiked in. The subset is: FACS-sorted CD8+CD4-CCR7+CD45RA+ naive T cells. These receptors originate from a human donor in good health. Some libraries in this study had Jurkat cell RNA spiked in.

Many counts were recorded for this clonotype. V is TRBV28 and J is TRBJ2-7; D is perhaps TRBD1 or TRBD2 (5 bases each). CDR1 MDHEN and CDR2 SYDVKM come from the germline V gene. The CDR3 runs 15 residues. V lost 1 base and J lost 2, with 12 bases in between. CDR3 in amino acids: CASSLLGERTYEQYF. In DNA form, the CDR3 reads TGTGCCAGCAGTTTATTGGGGGAAAGGACCTACGAGCAGTACTTC. Filled out from reference TRBV28 and TRBJ2-7, the complete variable domain reads DVKVTQSSRYLVKRTGEKVFLECVQDMDHENMFWYRQDPGLGLRLIYFSYDVKMKEKGDIPEGYSVSREKKERFSLILESASTNQTSMYLCASSLLGERTYEQYFGPGTRLTVT.

This clonotype was detected only a few times. The V call is TRBV6-5, the J call TRBJ2-7; 9 nucleotides line up with TRBD1. The germline gives CDR1 MNHEY, CDR2 SVGAGI. J gave up 0 bases and V 8 bases, and 5 bases lay outside the gene matches. The CDR3 consists of 14 residues. The CDR3 sequence: CASAMGQGSYEQYF. Here the CDR3 DNA reads TGTGCCAGCGCCATGGGACAGGGCTCCTACGAGCAGTACTTC.

This clonotype was detected many times. The chain carries TRBV7-3 and TRBJ2-1; D remains ambiguous. The V gene's germline CDR1 is SGHTA and CDR2 FQGTGA. This CDR3 region has 13 residues. Between the trimmed V and J ends, which lost 1 base and 7 bases, there was a span of 8 bases. The CDR3 DNA sequence: TGTGCCAGCAGCTTAAAGGTCTCTAATGAGCAGTTCTTC. It codes for CASSLKVSNEQFF.

As DNA, the CDR3 is TGTGCCAGCAGTTTCGGAGGGGGGGTGTACGAGCAGTACTTC. As protein: CASSFGGGVYEQYF. This rearrangement joins TRBV27 to TRBJ2-7, with a tentative D call TRBD2 (7 bases). The length of the CDR3 is 14 residues. Trimming stripped 3 bases from V and 4 bases from J, with 13 bases between. Germline loops: CDR1 MNHEY, CDR2 SMNVEV (reference sequence).

The rearrangement uses TRBV12-3 or TRBV12-4 and TRBJ2-7, with D possibly matching TRBD2 (6 bases). The CDR3 is made up of 12 amino acids. With 5 bases removed from V and 3 bases from J, the gap between germline ends came to 8 bases. CDR3 in DNA: TGTGCCAGCAGTGGGGACTTCTACGAGCAGTACTTC. This translates into CASSGDFYEQYF.